Listed here are 13 T cell receptor beta chains from one sample, sequenced in a study of OX40 agonist ivuxolimab in advanced cancers. TCRdb keeps only in-frame clones here, not all; method: immunoSEQ multiplex PCR. The sample lists 75,000 to 100,000 clones, around 88% occurring once. Material: CD4+ or CD8+ T cells sorted from blood, obtained in a trial of the OX40 agonist ivuxolimab. The receptor source for this set is an adult with an advanced solid tumor such as melanoma, head and neck, liver or kidney cancer.

This clone was found a few times. This chain links TRBV7-8 with TRBJ1-2; the D is unclear. The CDR3 loop spans 11 amino acids. V was shortened by 0 bases and J by 9 bases, with 5 bases between the two germline ends. Germline-derived CDR1 and CDR2 are SGHVS and FQNEAQ. In DNA form, the CDR3 reads TGTGCCAGCAGCTTAGCTGGGAGCTACACCTTC. Translating it yields CASSLAGSYTF.

The rearrangement links TRBV7-3 to TRBJ2-7; D not resolved. Germline-derived CDR1 and CDR2 are SGHTA and FQGTGA. The length of the CDR3 is 12 residues. With 6 bases removed from V and 7 bases from J, the gap between germline ends came to 13 bases. The CDR3 spells CASSLGLGEQYF. In DNA form, the CDR3 reads TGTGCCAGCAGTCTTGGCTTGGGGGAGCAGTACTTC.

This chain joins TRBV20-1 and TRBJ1-2, with D hard to call. The CDR3 covers 11 residues. The V and J ends lost 7 bases and 4 bases respectively, with 10 bases between them. The germline gives CDR1 DFQATT, CDR2 SNEGSKA (reference sequence). CDR3 amino acids: CSEVRLYGYTF. The CDR3 DNA reads as TGCAGTGAAGTTAGACTCTATGGCTACACCTTC.

This sequence joins TRBV2 and TRBJ1-1, with TRBD1 identical over 7 bases. Germline V gene data show CDR1 as SNHLY and CDR2 as FYNNEI. The CDR3 runs 14 residues. The trim removed 8 bases at V and 2 bases at J, leaving 8 bases unmatched. The CDR3 sequence is CASRPTGINTEAFF. CDR3 bases: TGTGCCAGCCGTCCGACAGGGATAAACACTGAAGCTTTCTTT.

CDR3 in DNA: TGTGCCAGCAGCCAATGGGGCAGAAAAAATTCACCCCTCCACTTT. Protein sequence: CASSQWGRKNSPLHF. The chain links TRBV14 to TRBJ1-6, with D perhaps TRBD1 (5 bases). The CDR3 runs 15 residues. The germline V gene encodes CDR1 SGHDN and CDR2 FVKESK. Trimming took 2 bases from V and 7 from J, leaving 12 bases between them.

This rearrangement joins TRBV9 to TRBJ1-1, with a possible D match to TRBD1 (5 bases). Germline CDR1 and CDR2: SGDLS and YYNGEE. V was trimmed by 0 bases and J by 1 base, leaving 7 bases between them. This CDR3 is built from 14 residues. CDR3 protein: CASSVVGGNTEAFF. CDR3 coding DNA: TGTGCCAGCAGCGTAGTCGGGGGGAACACTGAAGCTTTCTTT.

This rearrangement joins TRBV28 to TRBJ1-2; 7 bases line up with TRBD1. The CDR3 is made up of 17 amino acids. V gave up 7 bases and J gave up 4 bases; unmatched junction bases: 18. Germline values: CDR1 MDHEN, CDR2 SYDVKM. CDR3 in amino acids: CASTRGGRRPPIYGYTF. The CDR3 DNA is TGTGCCAGCACCCGAGGGGGCAGAAGACCACCTATCTATGGCTACACCTTC.

The chain joins TRBV18 to TRBJ2-3; D uncertain. CDR3 length: 13 amino acids. The V end lost 4 bases, the J end lost 0 bases, and 5 bases lay between the germline ends. Germline V lookup: CDR1 KGHSH, CDR2 LQKENI. The chain's CDR3 is CASSRASTDTQYF. DNA for the CDR3: TGTGCCAGCTCACGGGCTAGCACAGATACGCAGTATTTT.

This chain joins TRBV5-1 and TRBJ2-7, with D maybe TRBD1 (6 bases). Germline V gene sequence: CDR1 SGHRS, CDR2 YFSETQ. V was trimmed by 4 bases and J by 2 bases, leaving 16 bases between them. The CDR3 sequence is 15 residues long. The CDR3: CASSLTSGTTYEQYF. In DNA, the CDR3 is TGCGCCAGCAGCCTGACCTCCGGGACAACCTACGAGCAGTACTTC. Variable domain in full (rest from reference TRBV5-1 and TRBJ2-7): KAGVTQTPRYLIKTRGQQVTLSCSPISGHRSVSWYQQTPGQGLQFLFEYFSETQRNKGNFPGRFSGRQFSNSRSEMNVSTLELGDSALYLCASSLTSGTTYEQYFGPGTRLTVT.

As to this clone: Other DNA variants within this sample encode the same CDR3. J is TRBJ2-7 and V is TRBV19; possibly TRBD1 for D (6 bases). The CDR3 has 12 residues. V was shortened by 6 bases and J by 2 bases, with 8 bases between the two germline ends. The germline CDR1 and CDR2 sequences are LNHDA and SQIVND (reference sequence). The CDR3 region is CASSPGAYEQYF. As DNA, the CDR3 is TGTGCCAGTAGCCCAGGGGCCTACGAGCAGTACTTC.

The rearrangement uses TRBV5-1 and TRBJ1-1, with 8 bases aligning to TRBD1. Germline V CDR1 and CDR2: SGHRS, YFSETQ. This CDR3 is 17 amino acids long. The J segment lost 5 bases and the V segment lost 4 bases, leaving 16 bases of the junction unmatched. The CDR3 DNA is TGCGCCAGCAGCGAATTTAGATTAGGACAGGGAAATACTGAAGCTTTCTTT. Protein sequence: CASSEFRLGQGNTEAFF.

V gene TRBV5-1 combines with J gene TRBJ2-5; no clear D gene. This CDR3 is built from 13 residues. The germline V gene has CDR1 SGHRS and CDR2 YFSETQ. V lost 4 bases and J 2 bases, leaving 9 bases between the germline ends. The CDR3 region is CASSAWGQETQYF. The CDR3 region has the DNA TGCGCCAGCAGCGCATGGGGACAAGAGACCCAGTACTTC.

J is TRBJ2-3 and V is TRBV11-2; D not certain. CDR1 is SGHAT and CDR2 is FQNNGV in the germline V gene. There are 14 residues in the CDR3. The ends were cut back, 0 bases at V and 5 bases at J, with 9 bases in the middle. The CDR3, as DNA: TGTGCCAGCAGCTTAGAAAGGCACAGAGATACGCAGTATTTT. It codes for CASSLERHRDTQYF.